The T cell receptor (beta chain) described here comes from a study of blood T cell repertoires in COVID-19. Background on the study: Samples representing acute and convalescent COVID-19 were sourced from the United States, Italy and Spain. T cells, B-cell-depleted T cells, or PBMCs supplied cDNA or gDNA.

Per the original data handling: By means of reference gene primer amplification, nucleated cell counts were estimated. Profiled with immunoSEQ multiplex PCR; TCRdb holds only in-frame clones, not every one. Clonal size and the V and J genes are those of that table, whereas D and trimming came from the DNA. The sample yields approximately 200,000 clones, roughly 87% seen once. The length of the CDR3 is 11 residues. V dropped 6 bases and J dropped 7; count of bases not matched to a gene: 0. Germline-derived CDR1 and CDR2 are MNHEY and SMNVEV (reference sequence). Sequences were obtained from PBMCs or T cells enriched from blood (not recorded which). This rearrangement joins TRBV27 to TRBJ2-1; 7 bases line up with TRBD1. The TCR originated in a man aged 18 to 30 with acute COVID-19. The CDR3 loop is CASRQGNEQFF. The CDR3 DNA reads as TGTGCCAGCAGACAGGGGAATGAGCAGTTCTTC.